This TCR beta chain was identified during a study of blood T cell repertoires in COVID-19. Germline V lookup: CDR1 SQVTM, CDR2 ANQGSEA. CDR3 length equals 13 residues. Trimming removed 7 bases from V and 4 bases from J; junction bases left unmatched: 2. Produced via immunoSEQ multiplex PCR; TCRdb's table is partial and in-frame only. The sample shows 300,000 to 400,000 clones, around 86% of them seen only once. This clone was picked up a small number of times. This rearrangement joins TRBV29-1 to TRBJ2-2; TRBD2 agrees at 11 bases. This receptor was identified in a man aged 45 to 65 with active or convalescent COVID-19. Source material: peripheral blood. The CDR3: CSASGRRTGELFF. The CDR3, as DNA: TGCAGCGCTAGCGGGAGGCGCACCGGGGAGCTGTTTTTT.